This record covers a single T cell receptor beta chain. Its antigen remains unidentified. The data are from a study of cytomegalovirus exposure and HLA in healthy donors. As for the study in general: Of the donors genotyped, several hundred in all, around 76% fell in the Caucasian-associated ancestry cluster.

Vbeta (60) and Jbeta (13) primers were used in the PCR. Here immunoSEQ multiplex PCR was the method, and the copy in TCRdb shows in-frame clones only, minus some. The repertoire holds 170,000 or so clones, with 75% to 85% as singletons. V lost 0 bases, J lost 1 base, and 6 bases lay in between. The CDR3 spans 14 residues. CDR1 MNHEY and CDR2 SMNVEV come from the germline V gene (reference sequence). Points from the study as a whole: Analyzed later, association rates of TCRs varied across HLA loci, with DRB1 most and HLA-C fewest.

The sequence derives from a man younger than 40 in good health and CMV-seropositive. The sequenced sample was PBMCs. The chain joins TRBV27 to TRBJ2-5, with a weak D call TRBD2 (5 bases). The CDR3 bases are TGTGCCAGCAGTTTATCGCGGGTCCAAGAGACCCAGTACTTC. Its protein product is CASSLSRVQETQYF.